These 25 T cell receptor beta chains originate from one sample sequenced in a study of T-cell reconstitution after alpha-beta-depleted transplantation in children (dated by TCRdb to 2016 to 2017). The library was prepared using PCR. These reads were obtained on an Illumina HiSeq 2500. TCR library preparation used molecular barcoding, with unique molecular identifiers applied to normalize quantification of the TCRbeta repertoire. TCRdb reprocessed the public reads (quality trimming at Q25 with fastp, clone calling with MiXCR) and kept in-frame beta chains. Entries that share a CDR3 protein sequence are merged under the most common genes and DNA. The sample has about 360,000 distinct CDR3 sequences on record, about an eighth of them singletons. Approximately 4.2% of the sample is in the top ten clones. The sample in question was PBMCs, obtained from the stem cell graft. Source of these receptors: a human donor who donated a stem cell graft to a child with Fanconi anemia.

This clonotype was counted a few times. The genes are TRBV5-1 and TRBJ2-1; TRBD1 is a possible D gene (5 bases). Trimming removed 2 bases from V and 8 bases from J, with 14 bases in between. Germline CDR1 is SGHRS and CDR2 is YFSETQ. The CDR3 is made up of 14 amino acids. This CDR3 reads CASSLEGDGDEQFF. DNA for the CDR3: TGCGCCAGCAGCTTAGAAGGGGATGGGGATGAGCAGTTCTTC.

This clonotype was detected ten times or more. The V gene is TRBV3-1, the J gene TRBJ1-1; TRBD1 is a possible D gene (6 bases). The V and J ends lost 6 bases and 1 base respectively, with 6 bases between them. CDR1 is LGHDT and CDR2 is YNNKEL in the germline V gene (reference sequence). CDR3 length: 12 residues. DNA for the CDR3: TGTGCCAGCAGGGACAGGAACACTGAAGCTTTCTTT. This encodes CASRDRNTEAFF.

This clonotype was picked up a small number of times. The chain couples TRBV27 to TRBJ2-1; tentatively, D is TRBD1 or TRBD2 (6 bases each). The V end was cut by 3 bases, the J end by 7 bases, with 13 bases between. CDR1 is MNHEY and CDR2 is SMNVEV in the germline V gene (reference sequence). The CDR3 sequence is 14 residues long. DNA of the CDR3: TGTGCCAGCAGTTTCTCCCGGGGGCGAAATGAGCAGTTCTTC. This gives the protein CASSFSRGRNEQFF.

The chain carries TRBV6-5 and TRBJ2-7, with D tentatively TRBD2 (5 bases). The germline V gene has CDR1 MNHEY and CDR2 SVGAGI. The CDR3 length is 14 residues. V was clipped by 4 bases and J by 2 bases, with 12 bases between them. The DNA for the CDR3 is TGTGCCAGCAGTTCTGGATGGGAGACCTACGAGCAGTACTTC. It codes for CASSSGWETYEQYF.

This clonotype was counted at least ten times. The chain recombines TRBV7-2 with TRBJ2-7; D is tentatively TRBD1 or TRBD2 (5 bases each). Trimming removed 4 bases at V and 1 base at J, with 11 bases between. CDR3 length equals 14 residues. Germline-derived CDR1 and CDR2 are SGHTA and FQGNSA. CDR3 amino acids: CASSYGTASYEQYF. As DNA, the CDR3 is TGTGCCAGCAGCTACGGGACCGCTTCCTACGAGCAGTACTTC.

This clonotype has a handful of counts. The rearrangement links TRBV12-3 or TRBV12-4 to TRBJ2-2; tentatively, D is TRBD2 (7 bases). V lost 8 bases and J 7 bases, leaving 14 bases between the germline ends. The CDR3 is 13 amino acids. The DNA for the CDR3 is TGTGCCAGCTGCGAGGGGGGGATCGGGGAGCTGTTTTTT. It codes for CASCEGGIGELFF.

The chain employs TRBV7-2 and TRBJ1-2; tentatively, D is TRBD1 (5 bases). Deletions cut 6 bases from V and 0 bases from J, with 14 bases between. The CDR3 consists of 15 residues. Germline lookup yields CDR1 SGHTA and CDR2 FQGNSA. CDR3: CASSNAGLANYGYTF. The CDR3 DNA is TGTGCCAGCAGTAATGCGGGGCTAGCTAACTATGGCTACACCTTC.

This clonotype was found a few times. The V gene is TRBV10-2, the J gene TRBJ2-2; 8 bases match TRBD2. Germline-derived CDR1 and CDR2 are WSHSY and SAAADI. The CDR3 runs to 14 residues. V gave up 7 bases and J gave up 7 bases; unmatched junction bases: 8. The CDR3 coding sequence is TGCGCCAGCAAGGACGGGGGGGCCAGCGGGGAGCTGTTTTTT. Translation: CASKDGGASGELFF.

This clonotype has a count of ten or more. This chain uses TRBV29-1 with TRBJ2-3, with D perhaps matching TRBD1 or TRBD2 (5 bases each). CDR1 is SQVTM, CDR2 ANQGSEA, per germline. V shed 4 bases and J shed 2 bases, with 10 bases lying between them. The CDR3 is made up of 13 amino acids. The CDR3 DNA sequence: TGCAGCGTTGGTGGGGGAACCACAGATACGCAGTATTTT. The encoded protein is CSVGGGTTDTQYF.

V is TRBV4-3 and J is TRBJ2-3; D could derive from TRBD1 or TRBD2 (6 bases each). Looked up from germline, CDR1 is LGHNA and CDR2 is YSLEER. The CDR3 loop spans 15 amino acids. Trimming took 1 base from V and 4 from J, leaving 12 bases between them. The CDR3 region is CASSQGRGPADTQYF. CDR3 nucleotides: TGCGCCAGCAGCCAAGGCCGGGGGCCGGCAGATACGCAGTATTTT.

In this sample, this clonotype turned up many times. The chain couples TRBV5-1 to TRBJ2-1; tentative D call: TRBD1 (5 bases). Germline V CDR1 and CDR2: SGHRS, YFSETQ. This CDR3 is built from 14 residues. V shed 0 bases and J shed 5 bases, with 9 bases lying between them. The DNA for the CDR3 is TGCGCCAGCAGCTTGGGACAGCTAAACAATGAGCAGTTCTTC. This sequence encodes CASSLGQLNNEQFF.

This clonotype was counted ten times or more. This CDR3 reads CASSLRVGTERNIQYF. The CDR3 coding sequence is TGTGCCAGCAGCTTACGTGTTGGGACAGAACGAAACATTCAGTACTTC. The chain recombines TRBV5-5 with TRBJ2-4; 7 bases align to TRBD1. CDR3 length: 16 amino acids. V gave up 2 bases and J gave up 6 bases; unmatched junction bases: 11. CDR1 SGHKS and CDR2 YYEKEE come from the germline V gene (reference sequence).

Ten or more counts support this clonotype. The CDR3 DNA sequence: TGCAGCGTGGCAAACACCGGGGAGCTGTTTTTT. It specifies CSVANTGELFF. The chain joins TRBV29-1 to TRBJ2-2; no definite D call. Germline lookup yields CDR1 SQVTM and CDR2 ANQGSEA. The V gene lost 6 bases and the J gene lost 2 bases, with 4 bases spanning the gap. The CDR3 is 11 amino acids.

This clonotype was observed a handful of times. V is TRBV20-1 and J is TRBJ2-5, with D perhaps TRBD1 or TRBD2 (5 bases each). Germline values: CDR1 DFQATT, CDR2 SNEGSKA (reference sequence). V was clipped by 6 bases and J by 7 bases, with 15 bases between them. The CDR3 is 12 residues long. The DNA for the CDR3 is TGCAGTGCCCCGCTGGGGGAAGGGACCCAGTACTTC. This gives the protein CSAPLGEGTQYF.

This clonotype was counted ten times or more. The chain joins TRBV11-2 to TRBJ2-2; 7 bases align to TRBD2. V shed 5 bases and J 4 bases; nucleotides not matched to a gene: 7. The CDR3 length is 15 residues. Germline V gene sequence: CDR1 SGHAT, CDR2 FQNNGV. Here the CDR3 reads CASSLRGVGTGELFF. The CDR3, as DNA: TGTGCCAGCAGCCTACGGGGGGTCGGCACCGGGGAGCTGTTTTTT.

There are a few counts of this clonotype. V gene TRBV12-3 or TRBV12-4 combines with J gene TRBJ2-7; the D gene is possibly TRBD2 (6 bases). V lost 8 bases to trimming and J lost 2 bases, with 13 bases between them. The CDR3 totals 13 residues. CDR3 nucleotide sequence: TGTGCCAGCGCAACGGGAGAAACCTACGAGCAGTACGTC. Translating it yields CASATGETYEQYV.

The chain employs TRBV29-1 and TRBJ1-1; the D is unclear. Trimming took 4 bases from V and 3 from J, leaving 6 bases between them. Germline values: CDR1 SQVTM, CDR2 ANQGSEA. The CDR3 has 11 amino acids. The CDR3 DNA follows: TGCAGCGTTGCGTCCTACACTGAAGCTTTCTTT. As protein: CSVASYTEAFF.

The chain links TRBV6-1 to TRBJ2-2; tentative D call: TRBD1 (5 bases). The germline gives CDR1 MNHNS, CDR2 SASEGT. The CDR3 extends over 16 amino acids. V lost 5 bases to trimming and J lost 4 bases, with 17 bases between them. The CDR3 region is CASSRRAASITGELFF. Here the CDR3 DNA reads TGTGCCAGCAGTCGCAGGGCCGCGTCAATCACCGGGGAGCTGTTTTTT.

This clonotype was seen a handful of times. This chain uses TRBV27 with TRBJ2-5; perhaps TRBD2 as D (6 bases). The germline V gene has CDR1 MNHEY and CDR2 SMNVEV (reference sequence). This CDR3 has 14 residues. Trimming shortened V by 4 bases and J by 7 bases, and 16 bases separated the two germline ends. CDR3 nucleotides: TGTGCCAGCAGTTCAGCGGGTCCAGAGGGGACCCAGTACTTC. Its translation is CASSSAGPEGTQYF.

This clonotype was detected many times. The chain employs TRBV12-3 or TRBV12-4 and TRBJ2-2; TRBD1 might be the D (5 bases). CDR3 size: 15 residues. Between the trimmed V and J ends, which lost 3 bases and 4 bases, there was a span of 12 bases. The DNA of the CDR3 is TGTGCCAGCAGTTTGTCGGGCAGGGCCACCGGGGAGCTGTTTTTT. It is translated as CASSLSGRATGELFF.

The chain couples TRBV5-6 to TRBJ2-7, with TRBD2 as a possible D gene (6 bases). The germline V gene encodes CDR1 SGHDT and CDR2 YYEEEE. The V end was cut by 4 bases, the J end by 4 bases, with 12 bases between. This CDR3 spans 13 amino acids. CDR3 residues: CASSAGTLYEQYF. The DNA of the CDR3 is TGTGCCAGCAGCGCCGGGACTCTATACGAGCAGTACTTC.

This clonotype has just a few counts. The J gene is TRBJ2-7, the V gene TRBV18; TRBD1 or TRBD2 may be the D gene (5 bases each). Germline loops: CDR1 KGHSH, CDR2 LQKENI. The CDR3 extends over 12 amino acids. The V gene lost 3 bases and the J gene lost 5 bases, with 8 bases spanning the gap. The CDR3 here is CASSPGPHEQYV. CDR3 nucleotides: TGTGCCAGCTCACCGGGACCTCACGAGCAGTACGTC.

The CDR3 sequence is CASSLGWGADEQYF. In DNA form, the CDR3 reads TGCGCCAGCAGCTTGGGTTGGGGGGCGGACGAGCAGTACTTC. This chain uses TRBV5-1 with TRBJ2-7; either TRBD1 or TRBD2 may fit D (6 bases each). Germline V gene data show CDR1 as SGHRS and CDR2 as YFSETQ. This CDR3 has 14 amino acids. V was trimmed by 0 bases and J by 5 bases, leaving 12 bases between them.

This chain uses TRBV4-3 with TRBJ2-5; possibly TRBD1 for D (7 bases). V dropped 1 base and J dropped 2 bases, with 11 bases sitting between them. This CDR3 is built from 15 residues. Germline V gene data show CDR1 as LGHNA and CDR2 as YSLEER. In DNA, the CDR3 is TGCGCCAGCAGCCAAGGGAGGGGGCCTCAAGAGACCCAGTACTTC. Protein product: CASSQGRGPQETQYF.

This clonotype was counted between two and nine times. V gene TRBV7-2 combines with J gene TRBJ2-4; D may be TRBD1 (6 bases). The CDR3 runs to 13 residues. The V and J ends lost 2 bases and 7 bases respectively, with 9 bases between them. The germline V gene encodes CDR1 SGHTA and CDR2 FQGNSA. CDR3 bases: TGTGCCAGCAGCTTAACCGGACAGAACATTCAGTACTTC. Protein product: CASSLTGQNIQYF.